This TCR beta chain was retrieved from a study of identical twins. This clonotype came up a few times. TCRdb called the 5' RACE reads again in MiXCR, with one record for every CDR3 protein. This table has 500,000 or so distinct CDR3 sequences, approximately 22% appearing once. Germline lookup yields CDR1 SGHTA and CDR2 FQGNSA. The CDR3 spans 14 residues. J was trimmed by 7 bases and V by 5 bases; bases with no gene match: 9. The same data also contributed to another study, on T cells expressing NK-cell markers.

The sequence was obtained from a woman between 18 and 30 years old in good health. The chain joins TRBV7-2 to TRBJ2-7; TRBD2 agrees at 9 bases. Sequencing was performed on CD4+ T cells sorted from blood. The CDR3 sequence: CASSLKREVREQYF. Written as DNA, the CDR3 is TGTGCCAGCAGCCTCAAGCGGGAGGTGAGGGAGCAGTACTTC. Drawing the rest from reference TRBV7-2 and TRBJ2-7, the complete variable domain is GAGVSQSPSNKVTEKGKDVELRCDPISGHTALYWYRQSLGQGLEFLIYFQGNSAPDKSGLPSDRFSAERTGGSVSTLTIQRTQQEDSAVYLCASSLKREVREQYFGPGTRLTVT.